Presented here are 18 T cell receptor beta chains from one specimen sequenced in a study of shared clonotypes between healthy human individuals. Sequencing used immunoSEQ multiplex PCR; TCRdb keeps in-frame clones, though not all of them. The repertoire holds more than 2 million clones, more than 90% seen once, with roughly 0.13% in the top ten. Sequenced sample: naive CD4+ T cells sorted from blood. Documented subset: CD45RA+ positively selected. Receptors were obtained from a man between 18 and 35 years old in good health.

Concerning this clone itself: This same CDR3 is encoded by further DNA sequences in the sample. This rearrangement joins TRBV20-1 to TRBJ1-2; D not certain. V lost 0 bases, J lost 3 bases, and 2 bases lay in between. Germline V CDR1 and CDR2: DFQATT, SNEGSKA (reference sequence). The CDR3 extends over 11 amino acids. The CDR3 loop reads CSARDDYGYTF. CDR3 DNA sequence: TGCAGTGCTAGAGATGACTATGGCTACACCTTC.

This clone was counted once. This chain links TRBV18 with TRBJ1-1; no firm D call. Germline values: CDR1 KGHSH, CDR2 LQKENI. CDR3 length equals 15 residues. Deletions cut 2 bases from V and 1 base from J, with 11 bases between. The CDR3: CASSPRQQTNTEAFF. In nucleotides, the CDR3 is TGTGCCAGCTCACCAAGGCAGCAAACGAACACTGAAGCTTTCTTT.

The chain links TRBV28 to TRBJ1-2; no reliable D call. V lost 5 bases, J lost 4 bases, and 8 bases lay in between. The CDR3 has 12 residues. Germline V gene sequence: CDR1 MDHEN, CDR2 SYDVKM. CDR3 nucleotide sequence: TGTGCCAGCAGTGACCAGTCCTATGGCTACACCTTC. Amino acids: CASSDQSYGYTF.

The rearrangement uses TRBV5-4 and TRBJ1-5; D is possibly TRBD1 (6 bases). The CDR3 spans 14 residues. The V gene lost 2 bases and the J gene lost 7 bases, with 13 bases spanning the gap. The germline V gene encodes CDR1 SGHNT and CDR2 YYREEE (reference sequence). For the CDR3, the DNA is TGTGCCAGCAGCTTACAGGGCGGAGGACAGCCCCAGCATTTT. Its translation: CASSLQGGGQPQHF.

This clone was recorded only once. J is TRBJ2-5 and V is TRBV7-9; the D is unclear. V dropped 1 base and J dropped 4 bases, with 10 bases sitting between them. The CDR3 spans 14 residues. Germline V lookup: CDR1 SEHNR, CDR2 FQNEAQ (reference sequence). The CDR3 bases are TGTGCCAGCAGCTTAGTCGCCGTAGTAGAGACCCAGTACTTC. Its protein product is CASSLVAVVETQYF. Complete variable domain (other parts from reference TRBV7-9 and TRBJ2-5): DTGVSQNPRHKITKRGQNVTFRCDPISEHNRLYWYRQTLGQGPEFLTYFQNEAQLEKSRLLSDRFSAERPKGSFSTLEIQRTEQGDSAMYLCASSLVAVVETQYFGPGTRLLVL.

The chain carries TRBV6-5 and TRBJ2-2, with a weak D call TRBD1 (5 bases). Trimming took 8 bases from V and 5 from J, leaving 9 bases between them. From germline, CDR1 is MNHEY and CDR2 SVGAGI. The CDR3 runs 12 residues. CDR3 sequence: CASLTVTGELFF. CDR3 nucleotides: TGTGCCAGCCTGACAGTAACCGGGGAGCTGTTTTTT.

The chain combines TRBV6-1 with TRBJ2-7; 8 bases are a match to TRBD1. The CDR3 is 12 residues long. Losses at the gene ends were 11 bases for V and 3 bases for J; bases not matched to a gene: 6. From germline, CDR1 is MNHNS and CDR2 SASEGT. The CDR3 DNA sequence: TGTGCCGGGCGGACAGGGTACTACGAGCAGTACTTC. It encodes CAGRTGYYEQYF.

This clone appeared a single time. The chain combines TRBV7-2 with TRBJ1-6; 7 bases are a match to TRBD1. Trimming cost V 6 bases and J 10 bases; bases outside gene matches: 12. Germline-derived CDR1 and CDR2 are SGHTA and FQGNSA. This CDR3 region has 15 residues. The CDR3 sequence: CASSPRAGGGSPLHF. The CDR3 DNA is TGTGCCAGCAGTCCACGCGCAGGGGGAGGGTCACCCCTCCACTTT.

In regard to this clone: Other DNA sequences in this sample translate to the same CDR3. The chain carries TRBV18 and TRBJ1-2, with 8 nucleotides matching TRBD1. V lost 2 bases to trimming and J lost 4 bases; unmatched junction nucleotides: 0. The CDR3 is 13 amino acids. Germline-derived CDR1 and CDR2 are KGHSH and LQKENI. The CDR3 loop is CASSPDRGYGYTF. In DNA, the CDR3 is TGTGCCAGCTCACCAGACAGGGGCTATGGCTACACCTTC.

The rearrangement joins TRBV27 to TRBJ2-7; TRBD1 agrees at 8 bases. Per the germline V gene, CDR1 is MNHEY and CDR2 is SMNVEV (reference sequence). Trimming cost V 5 bases and J 2 bases; bases outside gene matches: 8. The CDR3 is 15 residues long. This CDR3 is CASSPETGVPYEQYF. The CDR3 region has the DNA TGTGCCAGCAGTCCGGAGACAGGGGTGCCCTACGAGCAGTACTTC.

This chain connects TRBV2 to TRBJ2-7; D not certain. CDR3 size: 12 residues. Looked up from germline, CDR1 is SNHLY and CDR2 is FYNNEI. The ends were cut back, 5 bases at V and 9 bases at J, with 14 bases in the middle. The CDR3 DNA sequence: TGTGCCAGCAGTCCGGAAATACGTGCGCAGTACTTC. Translating it yields CASSPEIRAQYF.

The chain has TRBV6-5 and TRBJ2-3; 9 bases map to TRBD1. Germline CDR1 MNHEY, CDR2 SVGAGI. The length of the CDR3 is 15 residues. V lost 0 bases and J lost 4; bases outside the gene matches: 2. The CDR3 protein is CASSYSTGGADTQYF. DNA of the CDR3: TGTGCCAGCAGTTACTCGACAGGGGGGGCAGATACGCAGTATTTT.

The chain is built from TRBV6-1 and TRBJ1-2; D not resolved. CDR1 and CDR2 (germline): MNHNS, SASEGT. V lost 3 bases and J 2 bases, leaving 16 bases between the germline ends. The CDR3 is 16 amino acids. For the CDR3, the DNA is TGTGCCAGCAGTGATCCCCGGCTTCGAGGGAACTATGGCTACACCTTC. Protein sequence: CASSDPRLRGNYGYTF.

The J gene is TRBJ2-7, the V gene TRBV5-3; D might be TRBD1 (5 bases). TRBV5-3 is filed as an ORF, its function uncertain. This CDR3 comprises 13 residues. Deletions cut 2 bases from V and 2 bases from J, with 8 bases between. Here the CDR3 DNA reads TGTGCCAGAAGCTTCCTAGGGGCCTACGAGCAGTACTTC. Protein product: CARSFLGAYEQYF.

The V and J genes are TRBV28 and TRBJ1-2; no clear D. Germline lookup yields CDR1 MDHEN and CDR2 SYDVKM. The CDR3 extends over 15 amino acids. The V end lost 3 bases, the J end lost 3 bases, and 14 bases lay between the germline ends. The CDR3 spells CASSFRERLYYGYTF. The DNA of the CDR3 is TGTGCCAGCAGTTTTCGGGAGAGGCTCTACTATGGCTACACCTTC.

The gene calls are TRBV6-6 and TRBJ2-7; 7 bases are a match to TRBD1. Germline-derived CDR1 and CDR2 are MNHNY and SVGAGI (reference sequence). This CDR3 comprises 14 residues. Trimming took 6 bases from V and 2 from J; bases not matched to a gene: 7. CDR3 coding DNA: TGTGCCAGCAGGACGACAGGGCGTCCCTACGAGCAGTACTTC. It yields the protein CASRTTGRPYEQYF.

As to this clone: The same CDR3 also results from other DNA sequences found in this sample. The chain recombines TRBV30 with TRBJ2-1; no clear D gene. Trimming left V 0 bases short and J 2 bases short, with 8 bases between. Germline CDR1 is GTSNPN and CDR2 is SVGIG (reference sequence). There are 14 residues in the CDR3. The CDR3 here is CAWSVGATYNEQFF. CDR3 sequence (DNA): TGTGCCTGGAGTGTTGGTGCTACCTACAATGAGCAGTTCTTC.

The J gene is TRBJ1-1, the V gene TRBV27; 8 bases are a match to TRBD1. The germline V gene has CDR1 MNHEY and CDR2 SMNVEV (reference sequence). This CDR3 has 14 residues. The junction had 4 bases not matched to a gene; V was cut back by 3 bases and J by 4 bases. The CDR3 bases are TGTGCCAGCAGTTTTTCTGGGACAGGCACTGAAGCTTTCTTT. Translation gives CASSFSGTGTEAFF.